The 27 T cell receptor beta chains presented below share a single source sample, sequenced in a study of blood T cell repertoires in COVID-19. Only in-frame clones appear in the TCRdb table, and some are missing; sequencing was by immunoSEQ multiplex PCR. Among a few hundred thousand clones, approximately 85% were seen once, and the ten largest hold more than 3.5%. The sample taken for sequencing was PBMCs or T cells enriched from blood (not recorded which). The source of these receptors is a woman aged 25 to 39 who had recovered from COVID-19.

V and J are TRBV21-1 and TRBJ2-4; the table names TRBD1, a call not compared with the DNA. TRBV21-1 is deemed a pseudogene. The CDR3 consists of 14 residues. Here the CDR3 reads CASSPDREENIQYF. The CDR3, as DNA: TGTGCCAGCAGCCCCGACAGGGAGGAAAACATTCAGTACTTC.

This clone was counted once. The V gene is TRBV28, the J gene TRBJ2-7; possible D gene TRBD1, 7 bases. V was pared by 8 bases and J by 2 bases, with 16 bases between. Germline assignment: CDR1 MDHEN and CDR2 SYDVKM. This CDR3 has 14 residues. This chain's CDR3 is CASQGGINPYEQYF. CDR3 nucleotide sequence: TGTGCCAGCCAGGGGGGTATAAACCCCTACGAGCAGTACTTC.

This chain connects TRBV15 to TRBJ1-1; 7 bases align to TRBD1. Germline-derived CDR1 and CDR2 are LNHNV and YYDKDF (reference sequence). The trim removed 1 base at V and 5 bases at J, leaving 4 bases unmatched. CDR3 size: 14 residues. In nucleotides, the CDR3 is TGTGCCACCAGCAGAGTAAGGACAGGTACTGAAGCTTTCTTT. Amino acid sequence: CATSRVRTGTEAFF. The full variable domain, with the rest looked up from reference TRBV15 and TRBJ1-1, is DAMVIQNPRYQVTQFGKPVTLSCSQTLNHNVMYWYQQKSSQAPKLLFHYYDKDFNNEADTPDNFQSRRPNTSFCFLDIRSPGLGDTAMYLCATSRVRTGTEAFFGQGTRLTVV.

The chain has TRBV18 and TRBJ1-5, with D possibly TRBD1 on 6 matching bases. CDR1 is KGHSH, CDR2 LQKENI, per germline. V was cut by 6 bases and J by 5 bases, with 14 bases left in between. This CDR3 comprises 14 residues. In nucleotides, the CDR3 is TGTGCCAGCTCGCCTACAGGGCGCCATCAGCCCCAGCATTTT. Amino acids: CASSPTGRHQPQHF.

The chain couples TRBV6-6 to TRBJ1-6; D remains ambiguous. V was shortened by 10 bases and J by 0 bases, with 10 bases between the two germline ends. This CDR3 is built from 14 residues. CDR1 is MNHNY and CDR2 is SVGAGI in the germline V gene (reference sequence). DNA for the CDR3: TGTGCCACTGTGGAGAGCTCCTATAATTCACCCCTCCACTTT. It codes for CATVESSYNSPLHF.

This chain links TRBV28 with TRBJ2-5, with 8 bases fitting TRBD2. With 2 bases clipped from V and 5 bases from J, the junction kept 7 bases outside the gene matches. CDR1 is MDHEN and CDR2 is SYDVKM in the germline V gene. The CDR3 has 15 amino acids. The CDR3 is CASSLIGGAGETQYF. The CDR3 nucleotides are TGTGCCAGCAGTTTAATCGGGGGGGCCGGGGAGACCCAGTACTTC.

Written as DNA, the CDR3 is TGCGCCAGCAGCGACGGGTTGACCTCGGGATATAATTCACCCCTCCACTTT. It translates to CASSDGLTSGYNSPLHF. The chain is built from TRBV5-1 and TRBJ1-6; no clear D gene. The V end lost 4 bases, the J end lost 4 bases, and 18 bases lay between the germline ends. Germline V gene data show CDR1 as SGHRS and CDR2 as YFSETQ. This CDR3 comprises 17 residues.

This chain connects TRBV15 to TRBJ2-1; 7 bases map to TRBD1. The trim removed 2 bases at V and 2 bases at J, leaving 3 bases unmatched. Germline CDR1 reads LNHNV; CDR2 reads YYDKDF (reference sequence). The CDR3 has 15 amino acids. For the CDR3, the DNA is TGTGCCACCAGCAGATCCGGGACAGCCTACAATGAGCAGTTCTTC. This encodes CATSRSGTAYNEQFF.

The chain carries TRBV23-1 and TRBJ2-2, with D possibly being TRBD1 (6 bases). TRBV23-1 is labeled an ORF, and its function is uncertain. This CDR3 is built from 16 residues. V was clipped by 3 bases and J by 0 bases, with 11 bases between them. For the CDR3, the DNA is TGCGCCAGCAGTCACGGACAGAGTTCGAACACCGGGGAGCTGTTTTTT. It encodes CASSHGQSSNTGELFF.

The chain combines TRBV5-1 with TRBJ2-3; 9 bases align to TRBD1. The V segment lost 4 bases and the J segment 4 bases; nucleotides outside the gene matches: 10. The CDR3 spans 16 residues. Per the germline V gene, CDR1 is SGHRS and CDR2 is YFSETQ. CDR3 sequence reads: CASSDGGQGGSDTQYF. The CDR3 DNA follows: TGCGCCAGCAGCGACGGGGGACAGGGAGGGTCAGATACGCAGTATTTT.

This clone was picked up a small number of times. The CDR3 protein is CASSEGEGYGYTF. Here the CDR3 DNA reads TGTGCCAGCAGTGAGGGGGAGGGCTATGGCTACACCTTC. The chain employs TRBV6-4 and TRBJ1-2; a weak D match, TRBD1 (5 bases). Per the germline V gene, CDR1 is MRHNA and CDR2 is SNTAGT. This CDR3 is 13 amino acids long. V lost 3 bases to trimming and J lost 4 bases, with 9 bases between them.

The chain employs TRBV27 and TRBJ2-7; D gene unclear. The CDR3 covers 13 residues. Germline loops: CDR1 MNHEY, CDR2 SMNVEV (reference sequence). The V end lost 7 bases, the J end lost 6 bases, and 16 bases lay between the germline ends. The CDR3 loop is CASTSYPLSEQYF. DNA of the CDR3: TGTGCCAGCACATCCTACCCCCTTTCCGAGCAGTACTTC.

The chain carries TRBV11-2 and TRBJ2-7; D is perhaps TRBD1 (6 bases). CDR3 length: 14 amino acids. Trimming pared 5 bases from V and 2 bases from J, leaving 13 bases between. Germline V CDR1 and CDR2: SGHAT, FQNNGV. The DNA of the CDR3 is TGTGCCAGCAGCCGAACAGGGTCCGCCTACGAGCAGTACTTC. Residues: CASSRTGSAYEQYF.

The rearrangement links TRBV9 to TRBJ1-1; unclear D gene. The CDR3 has 13 amino acids. Germline V gene data show CDR1 as SGDLS and CDR2 as YYNGEE. The germline V and J ends were trimmed by 2 bases and 3 bases, with 8 bases remaining between them. In nucleotides, the CDR3 is TGTGCCAGCAGCGTCTTAACTCACACTGAAGCTTTCTTT. This encodes CASSVLTHTEAFF.

This chain joins TRBV27 and TRBJ2-7; a possible D gene is TRBD1 (6 bases). Per the germline V gene, CDR1 is MNHEY and CDR2 is SMNVEV (reference sequence). Trimming removed 2 bases from V and 4 bases from J, with 6 bases in between. The CDR3 totals 12 residues. The CDR3 DNA reads as TGTGCCAGCAGTTTAAGGGGGTACGAGCAGTACTTC. Residues: CASSLRGYEQYF.

The J gene is TRBJ1-4, the V gene TRBV9, with 9 nucleotides matching TRBD1. CDR1 is SGDLS, CDR2 YYNGEE, per germline. This CDR3 has 16 amino acids. With V trimmed by 2 bases and J by 0 bases, 2 bases remained unmatched. CDR3 in DNA: TGTGCCAGCAGCGTGGACAGGGGAGCAACTAATGAAAAACTGTTTTTT. Its translation is CASSVDRGATNEKLFF. Using reference TRBV9 and TRBJ1-4 for the parts outside the CDR3, the full variable domain is DSGVTQTPKHLITATGQRVTLRCSPRSGDLSVYWYQQSLDQGLQFLIQYYNGEERAKGNILERFSAQQFPDLHSELNLSSLELGDSALYFCASSVDRGATNEKLFFGSGTQLSVL.

In this sample, this clone turned up once. The chain joins TRBV6-5 to TRBJ2-7, with D perhaps matching TRBD1 (5 bases). This CDR3 contains 12 residues. The V gene lost 6 bases and the J gene lost 3 bases, with 9 bases spanning the gap. CDR1 MNHEY and CDR2 SVGAGI come from the germline V gene. This CDR3 reads CASRQDSYEQYF. The DNA of the CDR3 is TGTGCCAGCAGGCAAGACAGCTACGAGCAGTACTTC.

The CDR3 region is CSVDGAPALETQYF. The CDR3 region has the DNA TGCAGCGTTGATGGGGCTCCGGCTCTAGAGACCCAGTACTTC. The V call is TRBV29-1, the J call TRBJ2-5, with TRBD1 as a possible D gene (5 bases). This CDR3 has 14 residues. In germline, CDR1 is SQVTM, CDR2 ANQGSEA. The germline V and J ends were trimmed by 3 bases and 4 bases, with 15 bases remaining between them.

J is TRBJ1-5 and V is TRBV24-1; 7 nucleotides agree with TRBD1. The CDR3 has 19 amino acids. V was pared by 5 bases and J by 7 bases, with 22 bases of the junction left unmatched. Germline CDR1 KGHDR, CDR2 SFDVKD. In nucleotides, the CDR3 is TGTGCCACCAGTGCCCGTAGCATCAGGGGGTCGGGAGTACGCCAGCCCCAGCATTTT. Translating it yields CATSARSIRGSGVRQPQHF.

The chain has TRBV12-3 or TRBV12-4 and TRBJ2-1, with a weak D call TRBD2 (6 bases). With 6 bases removed from V and 2 bases from J, the gap between germline ends came to 8 bases. This CDR3 spans 13 amino acids. CDR3 amino acids: CASSGSAYNEQFF. The CDR3 region has the DNA TGTGCCAGCAGCGGGAGTGCCTACAATGAGCAGTTCTTC.

J is TRBJ1-1 and V is TRBV20-1; no firm D call. The V gene lost 6 bases and the J gene lost 11 bases, with 13 bases spanning the gap. This CDR3 has 10 amino acids. Germline CDR1 reads DFQATT; CDR2 reads SNEGSKA (reference sequence). DNA of the CDR3: TGCAGTGCCGGGGTCCGTTGGGCTTTCTTT. Protein product: CSAGVRWAFF.

J is TRBJ1-2 and V is TRBV28, with 12 bases identical to TRBD1. V lost 7 bases to trimming and J lost 2 bases; unmatched junction nucleotides: 5. Germline CDR1 reads MDHEN; CDR2 reads SYDVKM. The CDR3 length is 15 residues. The chain's CDR3 is CASNIGTGGNYGYTF. CDR3 coding DNA: TGTGCCAGCAATATTGGGACAGGGGGCAACTATGGCTACACCTTC.

In this sample, this clone turned up once. The gene calls are TRBV28 and TRBJ1-2; no reliable D call. V was pared by 7 bases and J by 0 bases, with 15 bases between. CDR3 length equals 15 residues. CDR1 MDHEN and CDR2 SYDVKM come from the germline V gene. CDR3 in DNA: TGTGCCAGCACAAGCGGACGGAGCACTAACTATGGCTACACCTTC. It specifies CASTSGRSTNYGYTF.

This sequence joins TRBV28 and TRBJ1-5, with D uncertain. Trimming took off 6 bases at V and 0 bases at J, with 15 bases between the two ends. From germline, CDR1 is MDHEN and CDR2 SYDVKM. This CDR3 region has 16 residues. For the CDR3, the DNA is TGTGCCAGCAGGACTGGAAAGGCTACTAGCAATCAGCCCCAGCATTTT. It is translated as CASRTGKATSNQPQHF.

The chain employs TRBV5-6 and TRBJ1-4; TRBD1 agrees at 9 bases. The ends lost 0 bases at V and 4 bases at J; junction bases unmatched: 4. The CDR3 runs to 16 residues. Per germline, CDR1 SGHDT and CDR2 YYEEEE. CDR3 sequence (DNA): TGTGCCAGCAGCTTGGGGACAGGGGTGGTTAATGAAAAACTGTTTTTT. This gives the protein CASSLGTGVVNEKLFF.

This clone has just a few counts. The chain has TRBV7-8 and TRBJ2-6; D gene uncertain. The CDR3 is made up of 14 amino acids. Looked up from germline, CDR1 is SGHVS and CDR2 is FQNEAQ. Trimming took 5 bases from V and 1 from J, leaving 6 bases between them. CDR3 in amino acids: CASSVSSGANVLTF. The CDR3 nucleotides read TGTGCCAGCAGCGTTTCATCTGGGGCCAACGTCCTGACTTTC. Full variable domain (missing parts from reference TRBV7-8 and TRBJ2-6): GAGVSQSPRYKVAKRGQDVALRCDPISGHVSLFWYQQALGQGPEFLTYFQNEAQLDKSGLPSDRFFAERPEGSVSTLKIQRTQQEDSAVYLCASSVSSGANVLTFGAGSRLTVL.

The V call is TRBV6-5, the J call TRBJ1-2, with 9 positions matching TRBD1. The CDR3 has 16 amino acids. With V trimmed by 2 bases and J by 5 bases, 9 bases remained unmatched. The germline gives CDR1 MNHEY, CDR2 SVGAGI. The CDR3 sequence is CASSYATGGEGYGYTF. CDR3 coding DNA: TGTGCCAGCAGTTACGCCACAGGGGGCGAGGGGTATGGCTACACCTTC.